These 18 T cell receptor beta chains were sequenced from one sample in a study of CD8 T cells in ankylosing spondylitis listed by TCRdb under 2017. These receptors have no identified antigens. Preparation of the library involved 5' RACE. Sequencing relied on an Illumina HiSeq 2500. The raw public data were reprocessed by TCRdb itself: fastp quality trimming at Q25, MiXCR clonotype calling, in-frame beta chains only. Rows are unified per CDR3 protein, each entry keeping the most common DNA and genes. The sample table lists about 220,000 distinct CDR3 sequences, approximately 7.3% of them with a count of one. The ten biggest clones cover around 14% of the sample. Paper-wide results and their limitations: A TCR beta motif of 7 or 8 highly homologous amino acid variants appeared characteristic of blood from ankylosing spondylitis patients.

The sequenced sample consisted of blood, either unsorted or a sorted T cell fraction (not recorded which). Receptor source: a male donor with ankylosing spondylitis.

In this sample, this clonotype turned up a few times. The chain joins TRBV19 to TRBJ2-2; D is ambiguous. The CDR3 length is 13 residues. Germline-derived CDR1 and CDR2 are LNHDA and SQIVND (reference sequence). Trimming removed 3 bases from V and 6 bases from J, with 8 bases in between. CDR3 loop: CASSIIISGELFF. The CDR3 DNA sequence: TGTGCCAGTAGTATCATAATCTCCGGGGAGCTGTTTTTT. Using reference TRBV19 and TRBJ2-2 for the parts outside the CDR3, the full variable domain is DGGITQSPKYLFRKEGQNVTLSCEQNLNHDAMYWYRQDPGQGLRLIYYSQIVNDFQKGDIAEGYSVSREKKESFPLTVTSAQKNPTAFYLCASSIIISGELFFGEGSRLTVL.

This clonotype was picked up many times. This sequence joins TRBV10-3 and TRBJ2-5, with a possible D match to TRBD2 (5 bases). CDR1 and CDR2 (germline): ENHRY, SYGVKD. Trimming pared 2 bases from V and 4 bases from J, leaving 11 bases between. This CDR3 is 14 amino acids long. CDR3 region: CAISEALGRETQYF. DNA of the CDR3: TGTGCCATCAGTGAGGCCCTGGGGAGAGAGACCCAGTACTTC.

The chain has TRBV5-5 and TRBJ2-7, with D possibly TRBD1 on 6 matching bases. Germline V lookup: CDR1 SGHKS, CDR2 YYEKEE (reference sequence). V was trimmed by 5 bases and J by 0 bases, leaving 12 bases between them. CDR3 length: 14 amino acids. The CDR3 reads CASSWMTGSYEQYF. CDR3 sequence (DNA): TGTGCCAGCAGTTGGATGACAGGCTCCTACGAGCAGTACTTC.

Points on this clonotype: This sequence may be a read error, since a much larger clone differs from it by one base. The chain couples TRBV20-1 to TRBJ2-3; 14 positions agree with TRBD2. CDR3 length: 17 residues. Per germline, CDR1 DFQATT and CDR2 SNEGSKA (reference sequence). The CDR3 here is CSARDMGLAGVVDTQFF. CDR3 bases: TGCAGTGCTAGAGATATGGGACTAGCGGGAGTGGTAGATACGCAGTTTTTT.

The chain has TRBV12-3 or TRBV12-4 and TRBJ2-7; D is undetermined. V lost 3 bases and J 3 bases, leaving 12 bases between the germline ends. The CDR3 loop spans 14 amino acids. The DNA for the CDR3 is TGTGCCAGCAGTTTTCTCGGCCTAGTCTACGAGCAGTACTTC. Amino acid sequence: CASSFLGLVYEQYF.

This clonotype was seen many times. The rearrangement links TRBV2 to TRBJ2-7; 7 nucleotides agree with TRBD1. V shed 2 bases, J shed 0 bases, and the junction held 13 bases outside the gene matches. Germline values: CDR1 SNHLY, CDR2 FYNNEI. The CDR3 loop spans 18 amino acids. For the CDR3, the DNA is TGTGCCAGCAGTGAAAGGGGGCCTTTAGTCGGGCGCTCCTACGAGCAGTACTTC. Its translation: CASSERGPLVGRSYEQYF.

In this sample, this clonotype turned up many times. V usage is TRBV4-3 and J usage is TRBJ2-7, with a possible D match to TRBD1 (6 bases). The CDR3 covers 13 residues. V lost 3 bases and J lost 6, with 12 bases in between. Germline-derived CDR1 and CDR2 are LGHNA and YSLEER. The CDR3 spells CASSQGTTGEQYF. The CDR3 bases are TGCGCCAGCAGCCAGGGGACAACGGGCGAGCAGTACTTC.

In this sample, this clonotype turned up many times. This chain connects TRBV10-2 to TRBJ2-4; possibly TRBD2 for D (5 bases). V lost 4 bases to trimming and J lost 1 base, with 17 bases between them. Looked up from germline, CDR1 is WSHSY and CDR2 is SAAADI. The CDR3 runs 17 residues. DNA of the CDR3: TGCGCCAGCAGTGGACCCATAGGAGAGGGCGCCAAAAACATTCAGTACTTC. This codes for CASSGPIGEGAKNIQYF.

This clonotype was seen many times. DNA for the CDR3: TGTGCCAGTTGGGAGAGGGGGCGTGAGAATGAGCAGTTCTTC. Its translation: CASWERGRENEQFF. This chain connects TRBV12-3 or TRBV12-4 to TRBJ2-1; 7 bases are a match to TRBD1. V shed 9 bases and J 7 bases; nucleotides not matched to a gene: 12. The CDR3 consists of 14 residues.

This sequence joins TRBV6-2 or TRBV6-3 and TRBJ2-1, with D possibly called TRBD1 or TRBD2 (5 bases each). Germline V CDR1 and CDR2: MNHEY, SVGEGT. The CDR3 has 15 residues. Trimming cost V 2 bases and J 6 bases, with 14 bases left between them. The CDR3 is CASSYPEGRGNEQFF. The CDR3, as DNA: TGTGCCAGCAGTTACCCAGAGGGAAGGGGCAATGAGCAGTTCTTC.

The sample holds many counts of this clonotype. The rearrangement joins TRBV3-1 to TRBJ2-1; D may be TRBD2 (6 bases). Germline V gives CDR1 LGHDT, CDR2 YNNKEL (reference sequence). The V end was cut by 5 bases, the J end by 1 base, with 15 bases between. The CDR3 spans 16 residues. Here the CDR3 DNA reads TGTGCCAGCAGCTCCCTTGGGGGGAAGTCCTACAATGAGCAGTTCTTC. This encodes CASSSLGGKSYNEQFF.

This clonotype has ten or more counts. J is TRBJ2-3 and V is TRBV12-3 or TRBV12-4; TRBD2 agrees at 8 bases. V shed 4 bases and J 4 bases; nucleotides not matched to a gene: 1. This CDR3 has 13 residues. CDR3 DNA sequence: TGTGCCAGCAGTTCCGGGGGGGCAGATACGCAGTATTTT. This translates into CASSSGGADTQYF.

This clonotype was observed a few times. The chain employs TRBV19 and TRBJ1-5, with D tentatively TRBD1 (6 bases). V lost 8 bases, J lost 3 bases, and 14 bases lay in between. This CDR3 contains 14 residues. Germline V gene lookup returns CDR1 LNHDA and CDR2 SQIVND (reference sequence). The CDR3 protein is CASARQELNQPQHF. DNA of the CDR3: TGTGCCAGTGCTCGACAGGAACTCAATCAGCCCCAGCATTTT.

This clonotype was seen ten or more times. V gene TRBV4-3 combines with J gene TRBJ1-5; weak D call: TRBD1 (6 bases). Trimming took 4 bases from V and 7 from J, leaving 17 bases between them. Germline values: CDR1 LGHNA, CDR2 YSLEER. The CDR3 is made up of 15 amino acids. For the CDR3, the DNA is TGCGCCAGCAGCCTGGTACGGGGGGCAGGGCAGCCCCAGCATTTT. Encoded protein: CASSLVRGAGQPQHF.

This clonotype was detected many times. The chain joins TRBV11-2 to TRBJ2-7; TRBD1 or TRBD2 may be the D gene (5 bases each). Trimming removed 10 bases from V and 0 bases from J, with 16 bases in between. The CDR3 length is 14 residues. Germline V lookup: CDR1 SGHAT, CDR2 FQNNGV. CDR3 in DNA: TGTGCCACCTCCCGTCAGGGACCCTCCTACGAGCAGTACTTC. Protein sequence: CATSRQGPSYEQYF. The full variable domain, its missing parts supplied by reference TRBV11-2 and TRBJ2-7, is EAGVAQSPRYKIIEKRQSVAFWCNPISGHATLYWYQQILGQGPKLLIQFQNNGVVDDSQLPKDRFSAERLKGVDSTLKIQPAKLEDSAVYLCATSRQGPSYEQYFGPGTRLTVT.

The gene calls are TRBV18 and TRBJ1-1; D unclear. Trimming left V 3 bases short and J 2 bases short, with 13 bases between. The CDR3 sequence is 15 residues long. Germline CDR1 KGHSH, CDR2 LQKENI. DNA for the CDR3: TGTGCCAGCTCACCTGGCACTCAAGTTAACACTGAAGCTTTCTTT. It specifies CASSPGTQVNTEAFF.

This clonotype was seen repeatedly, ten times or more. The chain employs TRBV7-9 and TRBJ2-1; D unresolved. Germline V gene lookup returns CDR1 SEHNR and CDR2 FQNEAQ (reference sequence). V lost 1 base and J lost 7, with 11 bases in between. The CDR3 sequence is 14 residues long. This CDR3 is CASSLVGTPNEQFF. CDR3 DNA sequence: TGTGCCAGCAGCTTAGTGGGAACCCCAAATGAGCAGTTCTTC.

This clonotype was seen ten or more times. The rearrangement joins TRBV4-3 to TRBJ2-2; D not resolved. The CDR3 runs 13 residues. The V end lost 0 bases, the J end lost 6 bases, and 5 bases lay between the germline ends. Germline V gives CDR1 LGHNA, CDR2 YSLEER. CDR3 loop: CASSQDRSGELFF. The CDR3 DNA follows: TGCGCCAGCAGCCAAGATCGGTCCGGGGAGCTGTTTTTT.